The T cell receptor beta chain under discussion was sequenced for a study of long-term antiretroviral therapy in people with HIV. Study-wide results and limits: HIV repertoires showed narrower CDR3 length ranges than controls.

Germline CDR1 reads SGHNT; CDR2 reads YYREEE (reference sequence). The V segment lost 4 bases and the J segment 5 bases; nucleotides outside the gene matches: 3. The CDR3 runs to 13 residues. A v3.0 immunoSEQ assay was performed at survey level. Each sample aimed for roughly 40,000-50,000 sequenced T-cell genomes. Generated by immunoSEQ multiplex PCR, the TCRdb table keeps only in-frame clones and is missing some. The table has over 20,000 clones, 85% to 90% seen once. On this clone: What it recognizes is unknown.

Every specimen held between roughly 0.85-10 million cryopreserved PBMC. These were thawed and washed before DNA extraction. Sequences were derived from unsorted PBMCs, sampled 1.9 years after starting antiretroviral therapy. This sequence joins TRBV5-4 and TRBJ2-3; 8 bases are a match to TRBD1. The sequence was collected from a woman aged 30 to 39 with HIV. The CDR3 coding sequence is TGTGCCAGCAGCATCGACAGGGGAGATACGCAGTATTTT. Translation: CASSIDRGDTQYF.